This passage covers 25 T cell receptor beta chains from one sample sequenced in a study of blood T cell repertoires in COVID-19 (dated by TCRdb to 2019 to 2021). The method was the immunoSEQ multiplex PCR assay. The clones in this table, taken by TCRdb from immuneACCESS, are in-frame only. Not every clone is retained; where verified, under half of the shortfall comes from an unresolved V gene, and the cause of the rest is unknown. A total of around 250,000 clones appear in this sample, about 89% of them only once. The ten largest clones capture 8.5% to 9% of the sample. Sequencing used peripheral blood. The source of these receptors is a man aged 35-49 years with active or convalescent COVID-19.

The CDR3 DNA reads TGTGCCAGCAGTTACGGCTCAGGGTCTAACTATGGCTACACCTTC. This encodes CASSYGSGSNYGYTF. The chain is built from TRBV6-5 and TRBJ1-2; D is possibly TRBD1 (5 bases). The CDR3 covers 15 residues. V lost 2 bases and J 0 bases, leaving 10 bases between the germline ends. Per the germline V gene, CDR1 is MNHEY and CDR2 is SVGAGI.

The V call is TRBV6-2 or TRBV6-3, the J call TRBJ2-1; 9 bases agree with TRBD2. Per the germline V gene, CDR1 is MNHEY and CDR2 is SVGEGT. V shed 8 bases, J shed 0 bases, and the junction held 5 bases outside the gene matches. This CDR3 spans 15 amino acids. CDR3 nucleotides: TGTGCCAGCGGCCTTAGCGGGGGCTCCTACAATGAGCAGTTCTTC. Its protein product is CASGLSGGSYNEQFF.

This chain joins TRBV4-2 and TRBJ1-5; D unresolved. The ends were cut back, 4 bases at V and 0 bases at J, with 13 bases in the middle. The CDR3 length is 16 residues. Germline V lookup: CDR1 LGHNA, CDR2 YNFKEQ. CDR3 amino acids: CASSPHEKHSNQPQHF. CDR3 nucleotide sequence: TGTGCCAGCAGCCCACACGAAAAACATAGCAATCAGCCCCAGCATTTT.

In DNA, the CDR3 is TGTGCCAGCAGTTACCCAGGGACAACGAACACTGAAGCTTTCTTT. It specifies CASSYPGTTNTEAFF. This chain links TRBV6-6 with TRBJ1-1; a weak D match, TRBD1 (6 bases). The CDR3 has 15 residues. V lost 2 bases and J 1 base, leaving 11 bases between the germline ends. CDR1 is MNHNY, CDR2 SVGAGI, per germline (reference sequence).

This chain links TRBV19 with TRBJ2-7; 8 positions agree with TRBD1. The CDR3 runs to 15 residues. V dropped 3 bases and J dropped 3; count of bases not matched to a gene: 7. Germline-derived CDR1 and CDR2 are LNHDA and SQIVND (reference sequence). The CDR3 nucleotides read TGTGCCAGTAGTATCTGGTCAGGGGGCCTCTACGAGCAGTACTTC. Amino acids: CASSIWSGGLYEQYF. The complete variable domain, with remaining parts taken from reference TRBV19 and TRBJ2-7, reads DGGITQSPKYLFRKEGQNVTLSCEQNLNHDAMYWYRQDPGQGLRLIYYSQIVNDFQKGDIAEGYSVSREKKESFPLTVTSAQKNPTAFYLCASSIWSGGLYEQYFGPGTRLTVT.

The chain carries TRBV5-4 and TRBJ2-5, with no clear D. CDR1 and CDR2 from the germline V gene are SGHNT and YYREEE (reference sequence). The CDR3 loop spans 14 amino acids. V dropped 0 bases and J dropped 1 base, with 7 bases sitting between them. This chain's CDR3 is CASSLEASQETQYF. CDR3 coding DNA: TGTGCCAGCAGCTTGGAGGCTAGCCAAGAGACCCAGTACTTC.

J is TRBJ2-7 and V is TRBV11-3; D unclear. The length of the CDR3 is 16 residues. The germline V and J ends were trimmed by 0 bases and 2 bases, with 14 bases remaining between them. Germline assignment: CDR1 SGHNT and CDR2 YENEEA. The CDR3 DNA sequence: TGTGCCAGCAGCTTAGATCCCGCGGATTGGACCTACGAGCAGTACTTC. Encoded protein: CASSLDPADWTYEQYF. Full variable domain (remainder filled in from reference TRBV11-3 and TRBJ2-7): EAGVVQSPRYKIIEKKQPVAFWCNPISGHNTLYWYLQNLGQGPELLIRYENEEAVDDSQLPKDRFSAERLKGVDSTLKIQPAELGDSAVYLCASSLDPADWTYEQYFGPGTRLTVT.

V is TRBV2 and J is TRBJ1-4; D unresolved. Trimming shortened V by 6 bases and J by 7 bases, and 15 bases separated the two germline ends. The CDR3 has 14 residues. Germline assignment: CDR1 SNHLY and CDR2 FYNNEI. The chain's CDR3 is CASRATLAGEKLFF. The CDR3, as DNA: TGTGCCAGCAGGGCAACCCTCGCGGGTGAAAAACTGTTTTTT.

The V and J genes are TRBV2 and TRBJ2-7, with TRBD2 matching over 10 bases. This CDR3 contains 16 residues. Germline-derived CDR1 and CDR2 are SNHLY and FYNNEI. V was pared by 4 bases and J by 3 bases, with 9 bases of the junction left unmatched. The DNA for the CDR3 is TGTGCCAGCAGTGCACGGGGGACTAGCGACCGCTACGAGCAGTACTTC. Its translation: CASSARGTSDRYEQYF. Filled out from reference TRBV2 and TRBJ2-7, the complete variable domain reads EPEVTQTPSHQVTQMGQEVILRCVPISNHLYFYWYRQILGQKVEFLVSFYNNEISEKSEIFDDQFSVERPDGSNFTLKIRSTKLEDSAMYFCASSARGTSDRYEQYFGPGTRLTVT.

The V gene is TRBV29-1, the J gene TRBJ1-2, with 7 nucleotides matching TRBD1. Germline V gene data show CDR1 as SQVTM and CDR2 as ANQGSEA. There are 14 residues in the CDR3. V lost 1 base and J lost 6; bases outside the gene matches: 8. The CDR3 sequence is CSVEGEQGGDGYTF. The DNA of the CDR3 is TGCAGCGTTGAAGGGGAGCAGGGGGGAGATGGCTACACCTTC.

This clone was recorded once. This chain links TRBV6-5 with TRBJ2-7, with 9 bases matching TRBD1. The CDR3 runs 14 residues. Germline-derived CDR1 and CDR2 are MNHEY and SVGAGI. Losses at the gene ends were 6 bases for V and 3 bases for J; bases not matched to a gene: 6. The CDR3 nucleotides read TGTGCCAGCAGCCGTGGGACAGGGTACTACGAGCAGTACTTC. It is translated as CASSRGTGYYEQYF.

This chain connects TRBV19 to TRBJ2-7, with 8 bases aligning to TRBD1. This CDR3 is built from 15 residues. Per the germline V gene, CDR1 is LNHDA and CDR2 is SQIVND (reference sequence). Trimming removed 5 bases from V and 4 bases from J; junction bases left unmatched: 10. In DNA form, the CDR3 reads TGTGCCAGTAGTGCTCCCGGACAGGGAGATTACGAGCAGTACTTC. Its translation is CASSAPGQGDYEQYF.

The chain recombines TRBV24-1 with TRBJ2-1; the match to TRBD1 covers 9 bases. CDR3 length: 16 amino acids. The germline V gene encodes CDR1 KGHDR and CDR2 SFDVKD. Trimming cost V 0 bases and J 8 bases; bases outside gene matches: 7. The CDR3, as DNA: TGTGCCACCAGTGATTTGGGGACAGGGATGGAGTATGAGCAGTTCTTC. The encoded protein is CATSDLGTGMEYEQFF.

The chain combines TRBV19 with TRBJ2-2; 9 bases match TRBD2. With V trimmed by 8 bases and J by 9 bases, 16 bases remained unmatched. The CDR3 is 16 amino acids. In germline, CDR1 is LNHDA, CDR2 SQIVND (reference sequence). The CDR3 reads CASWNIAGVSPRELFF. The CDR3 region has the DNA TGTGCCAGTTGGAATATAGCGGGAGTTTCTCCCAGGGAGCTGTTTTTT. The full variable domain, in which reference TRBV19 and TRBJ2-2 provide the parts outside the CDR3, is DGGITQSPKYLFRKEGQNVTLSCEQNLNHDAMYWYRQDPGQGLRLIYYSQIVNDFQKGDIAEGYSVSREKKESFPLTVTSAQKNPTAFYLCASWNIAGVSPRELFFGEGSRLTVL.

This clone was counted once. The chain uses TRBV3-1 (or the pseudogene TRBV3-2) and TRBJ2-3; 9 bases match TRBD2. The CDR3 length is 16 residues. Germline V gene sequence: CDR1 LGHDT, CDR2 YNNKEL (reference sequence). V was pared by 5 bases and J by 2 bases, with 8 bases of the junction left unmatched. CDR3 sequence: CASSNGTSPSTDTQYF. DNA of the CDR3: TGTGCCAGCAGCAACGGGACTAGCCCTTCCACAGATACGCAGTATTTT.

The chain is built from TRBV6-5 and TRBJ2-2; 8 bases agree with TRBD2. Germline V gives CDR1 MNHEY, CDR2 SVGAGI. Trimming removed 6 bases from V and 1 base from J; junction bases left unmatched: 4. The CDR3 totals 15 residues. CDR3 coding DNA: TGTGCCAGCAGGAAAGCGGGAGTGAACACCGGGGAGCTGTTTTTT. Translation: CASRKAGVNTGELFF.

The rearrangement uses TRBV2 and TRBJ1-1; tentatively, D is TRBD1 (5 bases). This CDR3 spans 13 amino acids. The V gene's germline CDR1 is SNHLY and CDR2 FYNNEI. V was cut by 4 bases and J by 3 bases, with 9 bases left in between. The CDR3 nucleotides read TGTGCCAGCAGTGTGGGGCCTTACACTGAAGCTTTCTTT. Protein product: CASSVGPYTEAFF. The full variable domain, in which reference TRBV2 and TRBJ1-1 provide the parts outside the CDR3, is EPEVTQTPSHQVTQMGQEVILRCVPISNHLYFYWYRQILGQKVEFLVSFYNNEISEKSEIFDDQFSVERPDGSNFTLKIRSTKLEDSAMYFCASSVGPYTEAFFGQGTRLTVV.

There are a few counts of this clone. This rearrangement joins TRBV27 to TRBJ1-6; weak D call: TRBD1 (6 bases). CDR3 length: 14 amino acids. The germline V gene has CDR1 MNHEY and CDR2 SMNVEV (reference sequence). V lost 0 bases to trimming and J lost 7 bases, with 7 bases between them. CDR3 loop: CASSLSGGNSPLHF. DNA of the CDR3: TGTGCCAGCAGTTTATCAGGGGGAAATTCACCCCTCCACTTT.

The CDR3 spells CASSQDRSPTEAFF. For the CDR3, the DNA is TGTGCCAGCAGCCAAGATCGCAGTCCCACTGAAGCTTTCTTT. The chain uses TRBV3-1 (or the pseudogene TRBV3-2) and TRBJ1-1; D not resolved. V was cut by 0 bases and J by 4 bases, with 9 bases left in between. Germline V gene lookup returns CDR1 LGHDT and CDR2 YNNKEL (reference sequence). This CDR3 is 14 amino acids long.

The chain's CDR3 is CASSPGGYEKLFF. The CDR3 nucleotides read TGTGCCAGCAGTCCCGGGGGGTACGAAAAACTGTTTTTT. The chain has TRBV28 and TRBJ1-4; D may be TRBD1 (5 bases). V was clipped by 5 bases and J by 8 bases, with 12 bases between them. This CDR3 contains 13 residues. CDR1 is MDHEN and CDR2 is SYDVKM in the germline V gene.

The chain couples TRBV30 to TRBJ2-3; the D gene is possibly TRBD1 (6 bases). The CDR3 covers 12 residues. From germline, CDR1 is GTSNPN and CDR2 SVGIG (reference sequence). V gave up 5 bases and J gave up 5 bases, with 11 bases separating them. The CDR3 sequence: CAWGDTLDTQYF. The CDR3 nucleotides are TGTGCCTGGGGGGACACCCTAGATACGCAGTATTTT.

This rearrangement joins TRBV13 to TRBJ1-3; 11 bases fit TRBD1. With 4 bases clipped from V and 0 bases from J, the junction kept 17 bases outside the gene matches. CDR1 and CDR2 (germline): PRHDT, FYEKMQ (reference sequence). This CDR3 is built from 21 residues. CDR3 sequence (DNA): TGTGCCAGCAGCTCAGGGACAGCCGGGACAGGGGGTCCCTACTCTGGAAACACCATATATTTT. It specifies CASSSGTAGTGGPYSGNTIYF.

The V gene is TRBV24-1, the J gene TRBJ2-7, with 8 positions matching TRBD1. Trimming removed 6 bases from V and 5 bases from J; junction bases left unmatched: 11. Germline CDR1 KGHDR, CDR2 SFDVKD. The length of the CDR3 is 15 residues. CDR3 residues: CATSTLQGGKDEQYF. Here the CDR3 DNA reads TGTGCCACCAGTACATTACAGGGGGGAAAAGACGAGCAGTACTTC.

This clone was picked up a small number of times. Within the sample, other DNA sequences also encode this same CDR3. This chain connects TRBV5-1 to TRBJ1-5; the D is unclear. V was shortened by 4 bases and J by 3 bases, with 8 bases between the two germline ends. In germline, CDR1 is SGHRS, CDR2 YFSETQ. The CDR3 runs to 13 residues. The CDR3 spells CASSLYSNQPQHF. In nucleotides, the CDR3 is TGCGCCAGCAGCCTCTACTCCAATCAGCCCCAGCATTTT.

This rearrangement joins TRBV10-3 to TRBJ1-1; 9 nucleotides agree with TRBD1. The germline CDR1 and CDR2 sequences are ENHRY and SYGVKD. V trimming: 2 bases; J trimming: 4 bases; junction bases outside the gene matches: 11. This CDR3 region has 17 residues. The CDR3 is CAISEARLQGAGTEAFF. CDR3 bases: TGTGCCATCAGTGAGGCCCGACTACAGGGGGCTGGCACTGAAGCTTTCTTT.